This is a list of T cell receptor beta chains from one sample in a study of cytomegalovirus exposure and HLA in healthy donors. Only in-frame clones appear in the TCRdb table, and some are missing; sequencing was by immunoSEQ multiplex PCR. There are about 200,000 clones in the sample, with approximately 0.74% held by the top ten. The sample taken for sequencing was PBMCs. The receptors were gathered from a boy aged 5 to 17 in good health and CMV-seronegative. The conserved cysteine and the conserved F or W are not part of the CDR3 here. The D gene is left open where the match is weak.

NA,TRBV25-1,11,ASTPGRNTEAF
NA,TRBV29-1,13,SVEDRESPTYEQY
TRBD1,TRBV7-8,13,ASSLDRGLTGELF
TRBD1,TRBV7-2,12,ASSYRDRVNGYT
NA,TRBV7-9,12,ASSFHYSNQPQH
TRBD2,TRBV6-5,13,ASSASGGGYNEQF
NA,TRBV20-1,9,SASPSETQY
NA,TRBV21-1,16,ASSNLETLRVGANVLT
NA,TRBV19,10,ASSQRNTEAF
NA,TRBV4-1,14,ASSQRQAGAGNTIY
NA,TRBV30,10,AWSSPNQPQH
NA,TRBV30,12,AWSVSQDSDTQY
NA,TRBV7-9,13,ASSLRRGTYNEQF
TRBD2,TRBV4-3,15,ASSSHGRGGVYNEQF
NA,TRBV13,14,ASSLTGSGRTYEQY
TRBD1,TRBV5-1,13,ASSRQGARGETQY
TRBD1,TRBV6-6,11,ATGDRSTDTQY
NA,TRBV19,12,ASSMGALNYGYT
NA,TRBV2,13,ASSGGDNSNQPQH
TRBD1,TRBV7-9,15,ASSRLTPDRGQETQY
NA,TRBV5-1,14,ASSPLPEGLGTEAF
NA,TRBV5-1,10,ASSLDRGEQY
NA,TRBV6-5,11,ASMSRSYNEQF
TRBD1,TRBV12-5,12,ASGLTGTVNEQF
NA,TRBV5-1,12,ASSLDAGNTEAF
NA,TRBV19,9,ASSTGGRAF
NA,TRBV19,10,ASNIGVSEAF
NA,TRBV27,11,ASSVQGPTEAF
NA,TRBV2,11,ASSAEAAYGYT
NA,TRBV6-4,11,ASSASGNGELF
NA,TRBV6-4,13,ASSQSGGSGNTIY
TRBD1,TRBV10-3,11,AITGGFDNEQF
NA,TRBV19,13,ASKRSRVNTGELF
TRBD1,TRBV29-1,15,SVEVRDRRLLVYEQY
TRBD2,TRBV6-5,14,ASSYSGGGVTDTQY
NA,TRBV27,12,ASSVSQGTYEQY
TRBD1,TRBV7-2,11,ASSSDRGQTQY
NA,TRBV7-2,12,ASSLALVDNEQF
NA,TRBV7-2,13,ASSLALTGYNEQF
NA,TRBV18,10,ASSPDSKGYT
TRBD1,TRBV29-1,14,SVEDRGEYSGNTIY
NA,TRBV11-2,14,ASSSGTRLQQETQY
TRBD1,TRBV9,13,ASSVGQGGSYGYT
NA,TRBV9,15,ASSPAGGEIRNTEAF
TRBD2,TRBV11-3,13,ASSPSRGGTDTQY
NA,TRBV28,10,ASNPINSPLH
NA,TRBV2,13,ASSEEVADTDTQY
NA,TRBV18,11,ASSPGGKETQY
TRBD2,TRBV9,13,ASSEGGTRIHEQY
NA,TRBV19,12,ASSWGGPNTEAF
TRBD1,TRBV25-1,12,ASSDGTVNSPLH
NA,TRBV28,14,ASSPSEANTFGEQY
TRBD1,TRBV27,13,ASSVGQGAGYEQY
TRBD2,TRBV18,14,ASSPGPSGSYNEQF
TRBD2,TRBV6-4,14,ASKRTSGGHDGELF
TRBD1,TRBV2,12,ASTSGTGNYEQY
NA,TRBV5-1,12,ASSLSDPNYGYT
NA,TRBV4-1,12,ASSQVLMNTEAF
NA,TRBV21-1,16,ASSIPPASGGYQETQY